The TCR beta chain under discussion was sequenced for a study of T-cell reconstitution after alpha-beta-depleted transplantation in children. Molecular barcoding with unique molecular identifiers was used for the TCRbeta library. Each CDR3 protein is one row after TCRdb ran MiXCR on the PCR reads. The table includes about 580,000 distinct CDR3 sequences, roughly 30% detected once. The CDR3 is made up of 15 amino acids. The V end lost 2 bases, the J end lost 11 bases, and 21 bases lay between the germline ends. The starting material was PBMCs, obtained before TCRalphabeta/CD19-depleted stem cell transplant. The receptor was isolated from a boy less than two years old with Wiskott-Aldrich syndrome, due to receive a stem cell transplant. V gene TRBV12-3 or TRBV12-4 combines with J gene TRBJ1-1, with D unresolved. The CDR3 loop reads CASSLSAGPHPTAFF. The CDR3 nucleotides are TGTGCCAGCAGTTTATCGGCAGGTCCCCACCCGACGGCTTTCTTT.